This paragraph reports one T cell receptor (beta chain). This sample is drawn from a study of blood T cell repertoires in COVID-19. The wider study: Researchers got acute and convalescent COVID-19 samples from the United States, Italy and Spain. In each case, the material was cDNA or gDNA derived from T cells, B-cell-depleted T cells, or PBMCs.

The V gene lost 4 bases and the J gene lost 1 base, with 20 bases spanning the gap. Germline loops: CDR1 SGHTA, CDR2 FQGNSA. The CDR3 sequence is 17 residues long. Generated by immunoSEQ multiplex PCR, the TCRdb table keeps only in-frame clones and is missing some. The top ten hold 6% to 8% of the sample, which has roughly 340,000 clones, approximately 91% seen once. The source of this sequence is a woman aged 70-85 years with COVID-19, enrolled during active disease. Sequencing was done on a sample of peripheral blood. The V call is TRBV7-2, the J call TRBJ2-7, with D perhaps TRBD2 (5 bases). The CDR3 coding sequence is TGTGCCAGCAGCTCCCCTCCTCGGGAAAGGAATTCCTACGAGCAGTACTTC. This codes for CASSSPPRERNSYEQYF.